This entry is about one T cell receptor (beta chain). It has no known antigen specificity. Base qualities were left out, and no much larger clone turns up one base away. One collaborating source in Seattle enrolled patients while the patients were actively infected and followed the patients over time throughout the course of disease. The collaborating institutions used their own protocols to collect whole blood in K2EDTA tubes. For TCRbeta analysis, collaborators shipped samples in one of three forms: frozen whole blood, isolated PBMCs, or DNA extracted from either of those sample types. The immunoSEQ Assay, a bias-controlled multiplex PCR, was used to amplify TCRbeta CDR3 regions from genomic DNA. The paper's processing steps were these. The number of nucleated cells in each sample was estimated from the amplification of reference gene primers within the assay. To quantify the absolute abundance of each unique TCRbeta CDR3 rearrangement, sequence reads were collapsed and filtered. Productive Simpson clonality was computed per sample as the square root of Simpson's diversity index over productive rearrangements. The table comes from immuneACCESS by way of TCRdb, which keeps in-frame sequences with V and J called. Part of the clones is missing from these tables; in studies checked, under half for an unresolved V gene and the rest for unknown reasons. V and J calls and clone size are as listed in that table; D and trimming were resolved from the DNA. The sample table lists over 150,000 clones, 88% of them with a count of one. 18% of the sample belongs to the ten largest clones.

According to the germline V gene (reference sequence), CDR1 reads SEHNR and CDR2 reads FQNEAQ. The CDR3 spans 17 residues, from the cysteine through the phenylalanine. CDR3 DNA only is kept here, 51 bases in frame from base 1. Relative to germline, V is missing 2 bases and J is missing 9 bases, with 16 bases of the junction outside any gene match. The sample comes from a study of blood T cell repertoires in COVID-19 (dated by TCRdb to about 2020). Turning to the overall study: Samples covering the acute and convalescent phases of COVID-19 were provided by collaborators in the United States, Italy and Spain. The material from the prospective study consisted of cDNA or gDNA derived from T cells, B-cell-depleted T cells, or PBMCs. Deeply sampled blood TCRbeta repertoires from subjects exposed to, actively infected with, or recovered from COVID-19 were included in the dataset. The repertoires were released in a freely available public database meant as a resource for research on the immune response to SARS-CoV-2. The samples were drawn from the first 160 participants of the ongoing ImmuneRACE study and from some 1,300 subjects provided by 6 global collaborators. Sample metadata almost always included a de-identified subject ID, COVID-19 status, age in years and sex. Where available, HLA class I and class II types were taken from metadata supplied by the sample provider and were not determined by assay-based typing.

General findings and caveats noted by the study authors: The quantity of clinical and demographic metadata differed by source and by participant and was supplied without curation.

The chain is assembled from TRBV7-9 and TRBJ2-3, and TRBD1 aligns with 8 junction nucleotides. The sequence was obtained from a man aged 45 to 65 with COVID-19, enrolled during active disease. Sequences were obtained from peripheral blood. DNA sequence: TGTGCCAGCAGCTTATTTCCCGGACAGGGTTTAAGTGTCACGCAGTATTTT. Translation gives CASSLFPGQGLSVTQYF.